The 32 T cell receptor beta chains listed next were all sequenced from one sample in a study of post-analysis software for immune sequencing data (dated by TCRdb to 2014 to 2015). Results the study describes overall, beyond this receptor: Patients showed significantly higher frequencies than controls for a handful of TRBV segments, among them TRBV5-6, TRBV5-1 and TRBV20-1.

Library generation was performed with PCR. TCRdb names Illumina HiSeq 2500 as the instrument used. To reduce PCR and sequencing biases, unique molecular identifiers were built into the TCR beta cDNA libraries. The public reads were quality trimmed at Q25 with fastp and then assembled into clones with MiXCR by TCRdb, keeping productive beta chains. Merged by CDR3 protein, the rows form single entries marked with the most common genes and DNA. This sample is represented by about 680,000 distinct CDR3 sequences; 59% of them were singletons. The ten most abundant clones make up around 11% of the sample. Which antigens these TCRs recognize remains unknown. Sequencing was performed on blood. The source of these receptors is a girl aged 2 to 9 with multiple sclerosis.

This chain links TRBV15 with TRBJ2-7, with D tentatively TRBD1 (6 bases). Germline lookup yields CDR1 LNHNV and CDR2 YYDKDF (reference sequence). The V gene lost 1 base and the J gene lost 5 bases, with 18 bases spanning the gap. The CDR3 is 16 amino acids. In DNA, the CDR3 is TGTGCCACCAGCAGAGCAGGGGCAGAATTTTTCAACGAGCAGTACTTC. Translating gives CATSRAGAEFFNEQYF.

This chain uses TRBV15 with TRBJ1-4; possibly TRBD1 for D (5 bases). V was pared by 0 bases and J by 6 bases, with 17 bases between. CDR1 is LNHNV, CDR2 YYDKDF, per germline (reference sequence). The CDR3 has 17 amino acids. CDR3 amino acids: CATSRDQPGQDYEKLFF. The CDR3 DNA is TGTGCCACCAGCAGAGATCAGCCGGGGCAGGATTATGAAAAACTGTTTTTT. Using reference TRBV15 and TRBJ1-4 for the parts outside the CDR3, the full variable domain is DAMVIQNPRYQVTQFGKPVTLSCSQTLNHNVMYWYQQKSSQAPKLLFHYYDKDFNNEADTPDNFQSRRPNTSFCFLDIRSPGLGDTAMYLCATSRDQPGQDYEKLFFGSGTQLSVL.

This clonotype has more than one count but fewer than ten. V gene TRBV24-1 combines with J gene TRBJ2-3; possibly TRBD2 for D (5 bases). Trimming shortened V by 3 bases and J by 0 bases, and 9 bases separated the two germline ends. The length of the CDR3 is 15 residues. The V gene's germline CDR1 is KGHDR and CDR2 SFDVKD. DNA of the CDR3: TGTGCCACCAGTGATCGAGCGGATAGCACAGATACGCAGTATTTT. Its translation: CATSDRADSTDTQYF.

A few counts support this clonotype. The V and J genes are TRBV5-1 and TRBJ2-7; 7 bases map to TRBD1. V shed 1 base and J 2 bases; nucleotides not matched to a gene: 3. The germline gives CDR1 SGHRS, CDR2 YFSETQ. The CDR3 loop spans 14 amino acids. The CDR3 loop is CASSLPGTAYEQYF. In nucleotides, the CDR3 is TGCGCCAGCAGCTTGCCCGGGACAGCCTACGAGCAGTACTTC. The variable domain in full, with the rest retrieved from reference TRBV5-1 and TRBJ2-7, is KAGVTQTPRYLIKTRGQQVTLSCSPISGHRSVSWYQQTPGQGLQFLFEYFSETQRNKGNFPGRFSGRQFSNSRSEMNVSTLELGDSALYLCASSLPGTAYEQYFGPGTRLTVT.

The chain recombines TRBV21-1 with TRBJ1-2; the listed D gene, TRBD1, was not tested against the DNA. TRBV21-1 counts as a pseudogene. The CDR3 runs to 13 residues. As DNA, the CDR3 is TGTGCCAGCAGCAAGGAACAGACAGATGGCTACACCTTC. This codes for CASSKEQTDGYTF.

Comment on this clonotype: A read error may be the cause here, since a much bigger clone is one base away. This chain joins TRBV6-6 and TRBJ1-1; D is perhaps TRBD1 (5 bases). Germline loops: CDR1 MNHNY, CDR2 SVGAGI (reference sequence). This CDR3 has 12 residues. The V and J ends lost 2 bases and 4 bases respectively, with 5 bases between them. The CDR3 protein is CASSYGTTEAFF. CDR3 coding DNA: TGTGCCAGCAGTTACGGGACCACTGAAGCTTTCTTT.

The CDR3 DNA is TGTGCCAGCAGTTACTCGATACCCTTGGAGGCTTTCTTT. This codes for CASSYSIPLEAFF. V and J are TRBV6-2 or TRBV6-3 and TRBJ1-1; D call uncertain. From germline, CDR1 is MNHEY and CDR2 SVGEGT. This CDR3 has 13 residues. The V end lost 0 bases, the J end lost 11 bases, and 13 bases lay between the germline ends.

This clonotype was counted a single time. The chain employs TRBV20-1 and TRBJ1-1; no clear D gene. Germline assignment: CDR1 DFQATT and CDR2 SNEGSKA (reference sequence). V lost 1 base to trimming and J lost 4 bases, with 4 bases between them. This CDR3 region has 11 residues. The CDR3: CSARVSTEAFF. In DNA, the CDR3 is TGCAGTGCTAGAGTTAGCACTGAAGCTTTCTTT.

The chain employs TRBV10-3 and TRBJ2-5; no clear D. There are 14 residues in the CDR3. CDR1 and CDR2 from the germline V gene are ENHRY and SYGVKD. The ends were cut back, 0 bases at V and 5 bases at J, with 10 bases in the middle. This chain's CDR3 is CAISESVGGETQYF. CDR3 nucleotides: TGTGCCATCAGTGAGTCTGTGGGTGGTGAGACCCAGTACTTC.

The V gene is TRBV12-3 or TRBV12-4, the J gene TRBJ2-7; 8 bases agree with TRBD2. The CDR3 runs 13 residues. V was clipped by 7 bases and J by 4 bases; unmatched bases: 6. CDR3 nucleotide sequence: TGTGCCAGCAAGCCGGGAGGGGGGTACGAGCAGTACTTC. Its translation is CASKPGGGYEQYF.

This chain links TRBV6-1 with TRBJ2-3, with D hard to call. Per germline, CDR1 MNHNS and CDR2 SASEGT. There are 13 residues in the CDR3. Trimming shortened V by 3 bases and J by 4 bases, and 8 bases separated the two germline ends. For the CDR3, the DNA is TGTGCCAGCAGTGAGGCCCCCTCAGATACGCAGTATTTT. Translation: CASSEAPSDTQYF.

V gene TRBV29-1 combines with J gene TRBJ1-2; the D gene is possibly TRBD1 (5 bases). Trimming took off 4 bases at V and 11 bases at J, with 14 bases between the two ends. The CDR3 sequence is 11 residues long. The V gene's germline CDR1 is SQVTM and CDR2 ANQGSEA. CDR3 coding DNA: TGCAGCGTTGGACAGACGGGCTGGTACACCTTC. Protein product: CSVGQTGWYTF.

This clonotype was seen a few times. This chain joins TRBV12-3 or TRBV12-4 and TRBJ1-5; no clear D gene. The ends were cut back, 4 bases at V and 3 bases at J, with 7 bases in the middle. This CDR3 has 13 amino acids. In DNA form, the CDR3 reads TGTGCCAGCAGTTCTGGTGCCAATCAGCCCCAGCATTTT. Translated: CASSSGANQPQHF.

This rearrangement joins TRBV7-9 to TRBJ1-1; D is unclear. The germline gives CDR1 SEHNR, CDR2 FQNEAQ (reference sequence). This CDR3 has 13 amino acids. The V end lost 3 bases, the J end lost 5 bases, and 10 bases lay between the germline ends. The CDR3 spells CASSFQETTEAFF. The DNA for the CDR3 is TGTGCCAGCAGCTTCCAGGAGACTACTGAAGCTTTCTTT.

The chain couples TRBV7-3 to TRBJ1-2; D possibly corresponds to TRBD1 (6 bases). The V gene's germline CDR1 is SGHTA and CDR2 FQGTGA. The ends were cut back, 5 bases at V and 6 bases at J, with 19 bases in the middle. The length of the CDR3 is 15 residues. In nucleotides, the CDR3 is TGTGCCAGCAGCGGGACACCTGGGAAGATAGATGGCTACACCTTC. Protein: CASSGTPGKIDGYTF.

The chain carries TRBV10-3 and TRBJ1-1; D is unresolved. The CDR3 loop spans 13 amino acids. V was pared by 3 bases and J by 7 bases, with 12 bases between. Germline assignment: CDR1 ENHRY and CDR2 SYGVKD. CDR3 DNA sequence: TGTGCCATCAGTGACCTTGACCGCCATGAAGCTTTCTTT. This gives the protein CAISDLDRHEAFF.

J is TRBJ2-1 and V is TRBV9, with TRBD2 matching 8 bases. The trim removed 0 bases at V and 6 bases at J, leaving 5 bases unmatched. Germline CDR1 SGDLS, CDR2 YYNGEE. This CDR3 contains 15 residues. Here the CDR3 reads CASSVGPGTSNEQFF. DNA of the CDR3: TGTGCCAGCAGCGTAGGGCCCGGGACTAGCAATGAGCAGTTCTTC. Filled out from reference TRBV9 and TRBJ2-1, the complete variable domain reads DSGVTQTPKHLITATGQRVTLRCSPRSGDLSVYWYQQSLDQGLQFLIQYYNGEERAKGNILERFSAQQFPDLHSELNLSSLELGDSALYFCASSVGPGTSNEQFFGPGTRLTVL.

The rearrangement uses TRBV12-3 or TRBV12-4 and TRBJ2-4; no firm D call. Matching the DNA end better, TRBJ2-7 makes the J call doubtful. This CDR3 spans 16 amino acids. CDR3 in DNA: TGTGCCAGCAGTTTAGCGTATTGGGGTATAAGCTACGAGCAGTACTTC. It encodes CASSLAYWGISYEQYF.

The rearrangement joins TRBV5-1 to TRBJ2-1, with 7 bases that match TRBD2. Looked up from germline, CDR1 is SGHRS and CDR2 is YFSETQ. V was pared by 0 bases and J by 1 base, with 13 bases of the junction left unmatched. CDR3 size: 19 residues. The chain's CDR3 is CASSLASGTTMGSYNEQFF. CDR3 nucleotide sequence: TGCGCCAGCAGCTTGGCCAGCGGGACTACGATGGGTTCCTACAATGAGCAGTTCTTC.

The CDR3, as DNA: TGCAGTGCTTTGGGAACAGGGGGCTCCTACAATGAGCAGTTCTTC. Translated: CSALGTGGSYNEQFF. This chain connects TRBV20-1 to TRBJ2-1; 8 bases match TRBD1. CDR3 length: 15 amino acids. The germline gives CDR1 DFQATT, CDR2 SNEGSKA (reference sequence). The trim removed 5 bases at V and 0 bases at J, leaving 6 bases unmatched.

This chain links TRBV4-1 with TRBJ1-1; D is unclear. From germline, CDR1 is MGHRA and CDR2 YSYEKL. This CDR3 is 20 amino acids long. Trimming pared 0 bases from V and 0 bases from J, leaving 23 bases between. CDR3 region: CASSQEKRGQRRDMNTEAFF. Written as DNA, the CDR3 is TGCGCCAGCAGCCAAGAGAAACGAGGGCAGCGACGTGACATGAACACTGAAGCTTTCTTT.

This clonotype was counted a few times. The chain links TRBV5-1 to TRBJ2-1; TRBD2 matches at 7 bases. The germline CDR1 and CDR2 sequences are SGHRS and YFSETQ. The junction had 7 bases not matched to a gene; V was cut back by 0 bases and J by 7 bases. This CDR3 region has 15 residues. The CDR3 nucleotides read TGCGCCAGCAGCTTGGATGGCGGGGGAGGGAATGAGCAGTTCTTC. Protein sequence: CASSLDGGGGNEQFF.

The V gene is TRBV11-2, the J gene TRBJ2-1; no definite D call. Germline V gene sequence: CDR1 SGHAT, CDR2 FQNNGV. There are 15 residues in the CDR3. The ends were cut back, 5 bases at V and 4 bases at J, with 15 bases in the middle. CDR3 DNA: TGTGCCAGCAGCACTCAGGAAGATAAGTACAATGAGCAGTTCTTC. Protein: CASSTQEDKYNEQFF.

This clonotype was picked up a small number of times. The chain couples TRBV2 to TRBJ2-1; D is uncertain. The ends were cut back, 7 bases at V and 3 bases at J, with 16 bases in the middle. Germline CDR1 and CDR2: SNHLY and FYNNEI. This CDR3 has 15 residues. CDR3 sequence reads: CASNLGSSFYNEQFF. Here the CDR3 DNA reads TGTGCCAGCAACCTCGGATCCTCCTTCTACAATGAGCAGTTCTTC.

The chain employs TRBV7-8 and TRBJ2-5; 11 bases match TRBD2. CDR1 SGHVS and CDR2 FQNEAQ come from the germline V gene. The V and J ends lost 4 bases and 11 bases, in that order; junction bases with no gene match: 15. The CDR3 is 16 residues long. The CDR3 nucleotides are TGTGCCAGCAGCTACGGGACTAGCGGACTACCCGGGGAGCAGTACTTC. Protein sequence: CASSYGTSGLPGEQYF.

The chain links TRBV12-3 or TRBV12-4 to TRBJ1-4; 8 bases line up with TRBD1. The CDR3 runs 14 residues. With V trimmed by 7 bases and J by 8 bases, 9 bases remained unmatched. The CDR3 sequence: CASTADRDCEKLFF. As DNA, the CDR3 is TGTGCCAGCACGGCGGACAGGGATTGCGAAAAACTGTTTTTT.

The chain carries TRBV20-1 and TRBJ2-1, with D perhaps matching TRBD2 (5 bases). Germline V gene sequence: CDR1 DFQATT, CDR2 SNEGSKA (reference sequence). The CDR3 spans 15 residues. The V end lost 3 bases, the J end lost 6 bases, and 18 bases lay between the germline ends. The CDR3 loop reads CSASKGGSAGNEQFF. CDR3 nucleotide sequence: TGCAGTGCTAGCAAAGGTGGGAGCGCTGGCAATGAGCAGTTCTTC.

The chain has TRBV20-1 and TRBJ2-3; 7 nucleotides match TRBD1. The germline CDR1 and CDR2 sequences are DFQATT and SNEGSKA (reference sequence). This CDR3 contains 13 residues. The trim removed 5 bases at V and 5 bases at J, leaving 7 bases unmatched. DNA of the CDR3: TGCAGTGCTGTTCGACAGGGAATAGATACGCAGTATTTT. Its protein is CSAVRQGIDTQYF.

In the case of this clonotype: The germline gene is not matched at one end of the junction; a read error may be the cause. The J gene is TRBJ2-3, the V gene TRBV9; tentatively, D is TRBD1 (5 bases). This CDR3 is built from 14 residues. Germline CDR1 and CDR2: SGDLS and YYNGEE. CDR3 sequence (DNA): TGTGCCAGCAGCGAGGTACACACCACAGGTACGCAGTATTTT. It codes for CASSEVHTTGTQYF.

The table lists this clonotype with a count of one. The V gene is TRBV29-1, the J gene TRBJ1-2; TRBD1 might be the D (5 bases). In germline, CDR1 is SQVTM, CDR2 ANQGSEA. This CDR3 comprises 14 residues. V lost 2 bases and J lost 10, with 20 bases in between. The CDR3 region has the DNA TGCAGCGTTGAAAAGTTGGAAGTGGGCAGGGACTACACCTTC. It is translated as CSVEKLEVGRDYTF.

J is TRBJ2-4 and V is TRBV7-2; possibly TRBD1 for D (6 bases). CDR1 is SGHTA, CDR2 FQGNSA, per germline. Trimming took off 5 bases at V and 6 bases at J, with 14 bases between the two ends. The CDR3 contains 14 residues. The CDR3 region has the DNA TGTGCCAGCAGCAGAAACGACAGGCGAAACATTCAGTACTTC. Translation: CASSRNDRRNIQYF.

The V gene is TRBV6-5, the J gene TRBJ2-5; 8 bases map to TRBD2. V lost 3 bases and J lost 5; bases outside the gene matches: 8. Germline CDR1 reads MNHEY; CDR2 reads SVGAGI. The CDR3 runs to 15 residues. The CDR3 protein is CASSYGVSGVETQYF. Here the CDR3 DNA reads TGTGCCAGCAGTTATGGGGTTAGCGGGGTGGAGACCCAGTACTTC.